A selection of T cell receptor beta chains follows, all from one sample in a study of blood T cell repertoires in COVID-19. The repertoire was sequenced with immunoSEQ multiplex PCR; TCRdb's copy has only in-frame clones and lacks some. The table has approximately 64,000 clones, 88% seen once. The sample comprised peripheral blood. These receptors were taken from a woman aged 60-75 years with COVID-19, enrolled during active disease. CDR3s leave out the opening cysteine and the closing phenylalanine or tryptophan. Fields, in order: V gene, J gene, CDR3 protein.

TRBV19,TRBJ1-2,ASSIFGYGYT
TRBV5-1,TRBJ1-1,ASSLAGSLGTEAF
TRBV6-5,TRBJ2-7,ASSRGRRAAYEQY
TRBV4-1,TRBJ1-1,ASSRTLGGDTEAF
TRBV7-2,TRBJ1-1,ASSLRQGPTEAF
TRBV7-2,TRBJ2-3,ASSRRRLAASTDTQY
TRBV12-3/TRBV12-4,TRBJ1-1,ASSIQGGTEAF
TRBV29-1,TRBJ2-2,SVETSVTGELF
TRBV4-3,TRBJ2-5,ASSPQGTQGETQY
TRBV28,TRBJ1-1,ASSPGQRIEAF
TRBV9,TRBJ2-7,ASSAYTAEQY
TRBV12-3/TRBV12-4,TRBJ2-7,ASSSGLLYEQY
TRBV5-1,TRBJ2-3,ASSPGTSGSTDTQY